The clone carrying this TCR beta chain was recorded a few times. Its antigen is as yet unknown. Sorted cells reached over 95% purity in every population. This CDR3 has 18 residues. With 5 bases clipped from V and 0 bases from J, the junction kept 10 bases outside the gene matches. Germline CDR1 LNHDA, CDR2 SQIVND (reference sequence). This sample is drawn from a study of beta chain features in type 1 diabetes. The study's findings and limits: Over-representation of high TCR-expressing cells was a possible consequence of cDNA sequencing. Researchers report that Type 1 diabetes patients had moderately but significantly shorter TCRB CDR3s across all four CD4+ subsets. Across patients, naive, central memory and Treg TCRB repertoires exhibited apparently greater similarity than was observed across healthy donors.

TCRB transcripts that were expressed got sequenced, as all of the isolated RNA had been reverse transcribed. Method: immunoSEQ multiplex PCR; TCRdb's copy keeps in-frame clones and lacks some. This table has 120,000 or so clones, 16% appearing once. Sequences were obtained from central memory CD4+ T cells from blood. This clonotype was obtained from a man in his thirties or forties with type 1 diabetes. The chain has TRBV19 and TRBJ1-4; 9 positions match TRBD1. The CDR3 sequence: CASSPRQGDVATNEKLFF. The CDR3 DNA follows: TGTGCCAGTAGTCCCAGACAGGGGGACGTTGCAACTAATGAAAAACTGTTTTTT.